The TCR beta chain described here comes from a study of beta chain features in type 1 diabetes. Study in general: Cell yields, gender and age were similar in healthy donors and patients. Findings and caveats of the study: Researchers cautioned that cDNA sequencing could over-represent cells with high TCR expression. Shorter TCRB CDR3s, moderately but significantly so, marked every one of the four CD4+ subsets in Type 1 diabetes patients.

Researchers reported sorting CD4+ naive, central memory, regulatory and stem cell-like memory cells via CD45RO/CCR7/CD25/CD127/CD95/CD27. As every portion of the isolated RNA was reverse transcribed, the sequencing read expressed TCRB transcripts. Sequencing was performed with immunoSEQ multiplex PCR; in TCRdb, only in-frame clones are kept and a portion is missing. The repertoire holds 900,000 or so clones, with roughly 15% as singletons. The V gene's germline CDR1 is KGHSH and CDR2 LQKENI. The CDR3 runs to 16 residues. Between the trimmed V and J ends, which lost 2 bases and 2 bases, there was a span of 14 bases. As to this clone: Its cognate antigen is unknown.

This TCR was sampled from a woman under 30 in good health. Sample: naive CD4+ T cells from blood. The rearrangement links TRBV18 to TRBJ2-3; D unclear. The CDR3 reads CASSPNFATATDTQYF. As DNA, the CDR3 is TGTGCCAGCTCACCAAATTTCGCTACAGCCACAGATACGCAGTATTTT.